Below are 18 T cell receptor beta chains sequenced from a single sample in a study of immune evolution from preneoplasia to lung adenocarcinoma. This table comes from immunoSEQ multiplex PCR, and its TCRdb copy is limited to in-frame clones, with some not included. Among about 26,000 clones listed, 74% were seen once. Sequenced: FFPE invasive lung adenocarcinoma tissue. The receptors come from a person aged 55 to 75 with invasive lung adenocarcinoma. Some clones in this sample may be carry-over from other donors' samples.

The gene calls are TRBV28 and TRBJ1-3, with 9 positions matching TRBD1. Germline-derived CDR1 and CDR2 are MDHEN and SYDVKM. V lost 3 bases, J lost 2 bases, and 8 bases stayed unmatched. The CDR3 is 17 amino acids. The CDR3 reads CASSFPGTGFTGNTIYF. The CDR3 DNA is TGTGCCAGCAGTTTCCCCGGGACAGGGTTTACTGGAAACACCATATATTTT.

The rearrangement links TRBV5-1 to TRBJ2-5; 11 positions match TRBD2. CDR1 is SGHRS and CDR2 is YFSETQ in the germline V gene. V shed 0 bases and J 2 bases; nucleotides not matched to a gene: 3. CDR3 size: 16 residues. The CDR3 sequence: CASSLGTSGLQETQYF. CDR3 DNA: TGCGCCAGCAGCTTGGGGACTAGCGGGTTACAAGAGACCCAGTACTTC.

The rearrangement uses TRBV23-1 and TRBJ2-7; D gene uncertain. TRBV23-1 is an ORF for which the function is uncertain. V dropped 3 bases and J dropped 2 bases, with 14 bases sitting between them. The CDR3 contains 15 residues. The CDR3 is CASSHKRPRPYEQYF. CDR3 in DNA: TGCGCCAGCAGTCATAAACGCCCGCGACCCTACGAGCAGTACTTC.

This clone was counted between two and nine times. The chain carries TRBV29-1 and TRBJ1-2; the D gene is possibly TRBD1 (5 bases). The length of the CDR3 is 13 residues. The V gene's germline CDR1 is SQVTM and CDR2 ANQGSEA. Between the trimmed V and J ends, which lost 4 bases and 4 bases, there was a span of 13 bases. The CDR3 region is CSVGDFPSYGYTF. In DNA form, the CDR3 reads TGCAGCGTTGGGGACTTTCCAAGCTATGGCTACACCTTC.

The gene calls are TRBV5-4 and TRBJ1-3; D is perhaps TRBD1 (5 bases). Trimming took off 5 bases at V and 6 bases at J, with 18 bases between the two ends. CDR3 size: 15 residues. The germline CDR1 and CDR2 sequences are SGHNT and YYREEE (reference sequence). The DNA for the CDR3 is TGTGCCAGCAGTTCCAGGGAAAATTCCCTAAACACCATATATTTT. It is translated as CASSSRENSLNTIYF. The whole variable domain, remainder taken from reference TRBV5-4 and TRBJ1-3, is ETGVTQSPTHLIKTRGQQVTLRCSSQSGHNTVSWYQQALGQGPQFIFQYYREEENGRGNFPPRFSGLQFPNYSSELNVNALELDDSALYLCASSSRENSLNTIYFGEGSWLTVV.

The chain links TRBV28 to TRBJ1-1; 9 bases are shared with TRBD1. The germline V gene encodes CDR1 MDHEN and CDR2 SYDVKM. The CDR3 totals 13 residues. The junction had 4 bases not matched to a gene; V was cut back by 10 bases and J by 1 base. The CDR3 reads CATSDRGNTEAFF. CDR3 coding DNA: TGTGCCACTTCGGACAGGGGGAACACTGAAGCTTTCTTT.

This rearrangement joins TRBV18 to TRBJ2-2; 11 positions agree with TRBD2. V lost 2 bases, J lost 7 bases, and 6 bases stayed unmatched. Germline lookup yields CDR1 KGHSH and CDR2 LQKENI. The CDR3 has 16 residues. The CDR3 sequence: CASSPSLAGGVGELFF. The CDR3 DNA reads TGTGCCAGCTCACCATCCCTAGCGGGAGGCGTCGGGGAGCTGTTTTTT.

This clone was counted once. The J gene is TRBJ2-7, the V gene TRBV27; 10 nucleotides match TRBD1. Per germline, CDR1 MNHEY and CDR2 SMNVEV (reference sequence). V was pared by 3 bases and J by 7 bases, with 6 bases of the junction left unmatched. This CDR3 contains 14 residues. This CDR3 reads CASSLRQGAREQYF. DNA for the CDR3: TGTGCCAGCAGTTTGAGACAGGGGGCTCGAGAGCAGTACTTC.

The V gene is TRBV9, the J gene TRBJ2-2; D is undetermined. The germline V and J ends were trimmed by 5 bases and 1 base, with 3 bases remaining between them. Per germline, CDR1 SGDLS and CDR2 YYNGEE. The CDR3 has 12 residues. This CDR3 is CASSQNTGELFF. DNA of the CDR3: TGTGCCAGCAGTCAGAACACCGGGGAGCTGTTTTTT.

CDR3 nucleotides: TGTGCCAGCAACCTGGGTCCTAGCACAGATACGCAGTATTTT. This codes for CASNLGPSTDTQYF. This rearrangement joins TRBV19 to TRBJ2-3, with D uncertain. The germline V gene encodes CDR1 LNHDA and CDR2 SQIVND (reference sequence). CDR3 length equals 14 residues. Between the trimmed V and J ends, which lost 9 bases and 0 bases, there was a span of 13 bases.

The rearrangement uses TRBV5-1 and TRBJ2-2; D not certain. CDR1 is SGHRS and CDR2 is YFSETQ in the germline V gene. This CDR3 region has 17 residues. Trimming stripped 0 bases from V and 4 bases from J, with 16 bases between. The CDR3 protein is CASSLEGGGMGTGELFF. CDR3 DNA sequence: TGCGCCAGCAGCTTGGAGGGCGGCGGTATGGGCACCGGGGAGCTGTTTTTT.

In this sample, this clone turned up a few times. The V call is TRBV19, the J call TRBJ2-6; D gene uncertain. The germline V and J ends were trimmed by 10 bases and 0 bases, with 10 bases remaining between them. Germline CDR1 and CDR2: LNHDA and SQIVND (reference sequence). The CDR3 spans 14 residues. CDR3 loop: CATQKVSGANVLTF. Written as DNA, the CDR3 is TGTGCCACCCAGAAGGTCTCTGGGGCCAACGTCCTGACTTTC.

The CDR3 is CASRGQGSYEQYF. Here the CDR3 DNA reads TGTGCCAGCCGGGGACAGGGTTCCTACGAGCAGTACTTC. The chain joins TRBV27 to TRBJ2-7; 9 bases line up with TRBD1. Germline CDR1 is MNHEY and CDR2 is SMNVEV (reference sequence). The ends lost 8 bases at V and 1 base at J; junction bases unmatched: 3. This CDR3 spans 13 amino acids.

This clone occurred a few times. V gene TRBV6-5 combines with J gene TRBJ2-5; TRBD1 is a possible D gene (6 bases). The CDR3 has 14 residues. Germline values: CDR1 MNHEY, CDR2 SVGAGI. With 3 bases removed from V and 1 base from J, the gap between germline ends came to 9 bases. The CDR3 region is CASSYFRGQETQYF. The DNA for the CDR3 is TGTGCCAGCAGTTATTTCAGGGGCCAAGAGACCCAGTACTTC.

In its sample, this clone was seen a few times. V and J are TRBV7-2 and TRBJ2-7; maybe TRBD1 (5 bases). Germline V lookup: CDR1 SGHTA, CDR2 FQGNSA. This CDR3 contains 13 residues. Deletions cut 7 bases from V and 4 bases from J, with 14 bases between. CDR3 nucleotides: TGTGCCAGCAACCCCCAGGCAGGGTACGAGCAGTACTTC. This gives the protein CASNPQAGYEQYF.

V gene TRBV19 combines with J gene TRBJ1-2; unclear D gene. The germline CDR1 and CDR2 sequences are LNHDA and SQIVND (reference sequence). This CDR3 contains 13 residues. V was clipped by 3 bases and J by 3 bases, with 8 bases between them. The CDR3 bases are TGTGCCAGTAGTATTTCACGCCACTATGGCTACACCTTC. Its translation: CASSISRHYGYTF. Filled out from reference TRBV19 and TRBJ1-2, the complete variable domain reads DGGITQSPKYLFRKEGQNVTLSCEQNLNHDAMYWYRQDPGQGLRLIYYSQIVNDFQKGDIAEGYSVSREKKESFPLTVTSAQKNPTAFYLCASSISRHYGYTFGSGTRLTVV.

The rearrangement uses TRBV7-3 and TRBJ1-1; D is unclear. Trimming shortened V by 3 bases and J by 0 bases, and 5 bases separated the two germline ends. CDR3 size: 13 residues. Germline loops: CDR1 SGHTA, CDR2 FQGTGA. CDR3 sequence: CASSFRMNTEAFF. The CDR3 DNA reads TGTGCCAGCAGCTTTAGGATGAACACTGAAGCTTTCTTT. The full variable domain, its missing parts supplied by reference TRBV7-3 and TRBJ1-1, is GAGVSQTPSNKVTEKGKYVELRCDPISGHTALYWYRQSLGQGPEFLIYFQGTGAADDSGLPNDRFFAVRPEGSVSTLKIQRTERGDSAVYLCASSFRMNTEAFFGQGTRLTVV.

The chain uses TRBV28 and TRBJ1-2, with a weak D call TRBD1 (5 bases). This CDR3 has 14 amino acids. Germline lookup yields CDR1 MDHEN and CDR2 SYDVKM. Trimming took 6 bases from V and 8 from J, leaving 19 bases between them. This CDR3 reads CASRPHEGPPGYTF. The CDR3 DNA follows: TGTGCCAGCAGGCCGCACGAGGGGCCACCGGGCTACACCTTC.